Below, one T cell receptor (beta chain) is given with its context. This record comes from a study of patients and donors after allogeneic stem cell transplantation. TCRdb used MiXCR to reprocess the RT-PCR reads, holding one entry per CDR3 protein. The sample records about 410,000 distinct CDR3 sequences, about a sixth being singletons. V lost 0 bases and J 0 bases, leaving 6 bases between the germline ends. Germline V lookup: CDR1 SGDLS, CDR2 YYNGEE. The CDR3 runs 14 residues. This clonotype originated in a human donor who was either an allogeneic HSCT recipient or a stem cell or donor lymphocyte infusion donor (not recorded which). It is not recorded whose cells these are; they may come from a transplant donor. The sample consisted of blood, either unsorted or a sorted T cell fraction (not recorded which). The chain employs TRBV9 and TRBJ1-2; D ambiguous. The CDR3 spells CASSVEGTNYGYTF. Written as DNA, the CDR3 is TGTGCCAGCAGCGTAGAAGGGACTAACTATGGCTACACCTTC.